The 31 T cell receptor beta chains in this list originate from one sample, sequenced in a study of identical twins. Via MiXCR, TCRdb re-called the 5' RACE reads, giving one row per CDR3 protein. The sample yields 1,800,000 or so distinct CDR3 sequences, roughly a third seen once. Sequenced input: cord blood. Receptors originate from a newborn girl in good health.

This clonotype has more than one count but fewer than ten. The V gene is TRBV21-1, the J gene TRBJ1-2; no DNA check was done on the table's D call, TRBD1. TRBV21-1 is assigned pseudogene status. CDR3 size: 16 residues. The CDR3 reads CASSKTPTGANYGYTF. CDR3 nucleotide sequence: TGTGCCAGCAGCAAAACCCCGACAGGGGCTAACTATGGCTACACCTTC.

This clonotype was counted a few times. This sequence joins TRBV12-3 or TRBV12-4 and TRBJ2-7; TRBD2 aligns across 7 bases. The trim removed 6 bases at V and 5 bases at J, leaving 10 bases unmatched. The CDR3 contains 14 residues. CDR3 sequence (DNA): TGTGCCAGCAGCCTACGTACTAGCGCCCACGAGCAGTACTTC. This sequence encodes CASSLRTSAHEQYF.

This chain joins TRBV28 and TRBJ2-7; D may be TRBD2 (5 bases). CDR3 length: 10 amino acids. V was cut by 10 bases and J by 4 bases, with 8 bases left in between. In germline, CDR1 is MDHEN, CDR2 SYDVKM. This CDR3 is CATSGYEQYF. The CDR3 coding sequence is TGTGCCACCAGCGGATACGAGCAGTACTTC.

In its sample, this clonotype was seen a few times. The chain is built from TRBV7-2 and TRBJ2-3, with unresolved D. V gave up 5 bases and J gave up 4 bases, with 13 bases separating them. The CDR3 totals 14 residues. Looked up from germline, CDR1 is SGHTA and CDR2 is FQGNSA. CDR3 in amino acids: CASSPWTYADTQYF. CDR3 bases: TGTGCCAGCAGCCCATGGACCTACGCAGATACGCAGTATTTT.

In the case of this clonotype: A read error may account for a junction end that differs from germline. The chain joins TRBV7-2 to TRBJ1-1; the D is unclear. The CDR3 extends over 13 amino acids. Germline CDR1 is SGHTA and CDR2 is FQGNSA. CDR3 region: CASSFVIHAESFF. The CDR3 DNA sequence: TGTGCCAGCAGCTTTGTTATTCACGCTGAATCTTTCTTT.

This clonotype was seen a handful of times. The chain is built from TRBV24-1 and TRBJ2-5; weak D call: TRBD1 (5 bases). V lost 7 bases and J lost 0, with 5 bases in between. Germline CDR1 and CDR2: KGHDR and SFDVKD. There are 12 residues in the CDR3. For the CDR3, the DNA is TGTGCCACCAGGGACAACCAAGAGACCCAGTACTTC. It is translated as CATRDNQETQYF.

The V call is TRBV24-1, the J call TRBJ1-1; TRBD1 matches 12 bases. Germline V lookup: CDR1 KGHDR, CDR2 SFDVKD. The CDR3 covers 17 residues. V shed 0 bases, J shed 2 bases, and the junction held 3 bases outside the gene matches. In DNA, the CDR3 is TGTGCCACCAGTGATTTGCAGGGGACAGGGGGCAACACTGAAGCTTTCTTT. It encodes CATSDLQGTGGNTEAFF.

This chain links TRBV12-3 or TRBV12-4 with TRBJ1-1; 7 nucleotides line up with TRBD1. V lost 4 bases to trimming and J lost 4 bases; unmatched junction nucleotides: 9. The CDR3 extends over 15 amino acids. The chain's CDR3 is CASSSATGRGTEAFF. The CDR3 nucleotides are TGTGCCAGCAGTTCCGCGACAGGGAGGGGCACTGAAGCTTTCTTT.

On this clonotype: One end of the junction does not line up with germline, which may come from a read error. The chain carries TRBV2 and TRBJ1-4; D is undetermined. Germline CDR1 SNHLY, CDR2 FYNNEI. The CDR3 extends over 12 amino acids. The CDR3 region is CACSVGNEKLFF. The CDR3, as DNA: TGTGCCTGCAGTGTGGGGAATGAAAAACTGTTTTTT.

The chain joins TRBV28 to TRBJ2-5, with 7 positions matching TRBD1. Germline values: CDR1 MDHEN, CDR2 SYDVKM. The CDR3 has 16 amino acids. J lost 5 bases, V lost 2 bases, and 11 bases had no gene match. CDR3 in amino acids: CASSLGTGEEEETQYF. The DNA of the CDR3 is TGTGCCAGCAGTTTAGGCACAGGGGAAGAGGAGGAGACCCAGTACTTC.

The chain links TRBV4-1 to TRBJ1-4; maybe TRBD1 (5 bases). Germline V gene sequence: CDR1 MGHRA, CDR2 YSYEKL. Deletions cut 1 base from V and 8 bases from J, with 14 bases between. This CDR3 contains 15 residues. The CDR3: CASSQVGGAWEKLFF. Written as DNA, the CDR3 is TGCGCCAGCAGCCAAGTAGGTGGGGCGTGGGAAAAACTGTTTTTT.

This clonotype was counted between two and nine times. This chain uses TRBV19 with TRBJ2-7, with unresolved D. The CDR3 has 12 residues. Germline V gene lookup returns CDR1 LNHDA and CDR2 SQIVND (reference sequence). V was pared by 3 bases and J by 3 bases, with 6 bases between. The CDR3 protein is CASSMPGYEQYF. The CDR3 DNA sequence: TGTGCCAGTAGTATGCCGGGCTACGAGCAGTACTTC. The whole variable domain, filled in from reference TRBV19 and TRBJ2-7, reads DGGITQSPKYLFRKEGQNVTLSCEQNLNHDAMYWYRQDPGQGLRLIYYSQIVNDFQKGDIAEGYSVSREKKESFPLTVTSAQKNPTAFYLCASSMPGYEQYFGPGTRLTVT.

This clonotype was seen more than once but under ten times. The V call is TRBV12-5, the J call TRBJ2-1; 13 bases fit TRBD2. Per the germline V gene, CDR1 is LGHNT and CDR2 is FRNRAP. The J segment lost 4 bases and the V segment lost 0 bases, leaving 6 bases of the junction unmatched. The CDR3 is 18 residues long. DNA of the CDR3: TGTGCTAGTGGTTTGGTGGGGACTAGCGGGAAGAATTACAATGAGCAGTTCTTC. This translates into CASGLVGTSGKNYNEQFF.

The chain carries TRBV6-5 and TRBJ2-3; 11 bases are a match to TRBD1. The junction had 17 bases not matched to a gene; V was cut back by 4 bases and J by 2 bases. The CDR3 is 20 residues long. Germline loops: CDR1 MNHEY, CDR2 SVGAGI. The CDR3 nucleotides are TGTGCCAGCAGTTTCAAGCTCTTTCGGACAGGGGGCCCGATCACAGATACGCAGTATTTT. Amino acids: CASSFKLFRTGGPITDTQYF.

The CDR3 protein is CASSQGLGVYEQYF. As DNA, the CDR3 is TGTGCCAGCAGCCAAGGTCTAGGGGTCTACGAGCAGTACTTC. The gene calls are TRBV3-1 and TRBJ2-7; possibly TRBD1 for D (5 bases). With 1 base removed from V and 3 bases from J, the gap between germline ends came to 10 bases. The length of the CDR3 is 14 residues. Germline V gives CDR1 LGHDT, CDR2 YNNKEL (reference sequence).

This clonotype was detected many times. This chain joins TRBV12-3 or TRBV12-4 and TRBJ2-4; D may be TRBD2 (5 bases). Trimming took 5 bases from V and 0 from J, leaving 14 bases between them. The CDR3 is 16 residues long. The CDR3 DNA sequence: TGTGCCAGCAGTCCTGAGGGTAATATAGCCAAAAACATTCAGTACTTC. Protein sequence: CASSPEGNIAKNIQYF.

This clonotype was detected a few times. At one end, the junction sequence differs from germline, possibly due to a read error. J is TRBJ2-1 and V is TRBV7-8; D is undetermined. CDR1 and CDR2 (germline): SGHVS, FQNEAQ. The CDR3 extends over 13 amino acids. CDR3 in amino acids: CASTPWNTNEQFF. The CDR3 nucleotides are TGTGCGAGCACTCCGTGGAACACCAATGAGCAGTTCTTC.

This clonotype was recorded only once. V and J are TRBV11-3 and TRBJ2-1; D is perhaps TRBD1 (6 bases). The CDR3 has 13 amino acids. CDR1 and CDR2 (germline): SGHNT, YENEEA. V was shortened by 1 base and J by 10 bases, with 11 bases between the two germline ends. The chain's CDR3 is CASSLGTAYEQFF. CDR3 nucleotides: TGTGCCAGCAGCTTAGGGACAGCCTACGAGCAGTTCTTC.

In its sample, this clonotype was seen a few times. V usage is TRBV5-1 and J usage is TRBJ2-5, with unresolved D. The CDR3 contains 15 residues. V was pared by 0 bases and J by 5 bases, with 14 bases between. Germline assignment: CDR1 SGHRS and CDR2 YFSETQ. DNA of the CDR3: TGCGCCAGCAGCTTGGTTCTTAGCCCCAGGGAGACCCAGTACTTC. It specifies CASSLVLSPRETQYF.

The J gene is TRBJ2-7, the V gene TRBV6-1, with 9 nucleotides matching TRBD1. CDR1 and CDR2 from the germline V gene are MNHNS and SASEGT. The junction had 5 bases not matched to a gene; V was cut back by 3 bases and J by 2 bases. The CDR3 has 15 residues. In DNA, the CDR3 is TGTGCCAGCAGTGAGATTGGGACAGGGACCTACGAGCAGTACTTC. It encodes CASSEIGTGTYEQYF.

The CDR3 DNA reads TGCGCCAGCAGCTTTATGAAGGGAGAAGGGGAGACCCAGTACTTC. It codes for CASSFMKGEGETQYF. This chain links TRBV5-1 with TRBJ2-7, with a tentative D call TRBD2 (5 bases). The DNA end is more similar to TRBJ2-5, so the J call may be wrong. CDR3 length: 15 amino acids. Germline CDR1 and CDR2: SGHRS and YFSETQ.

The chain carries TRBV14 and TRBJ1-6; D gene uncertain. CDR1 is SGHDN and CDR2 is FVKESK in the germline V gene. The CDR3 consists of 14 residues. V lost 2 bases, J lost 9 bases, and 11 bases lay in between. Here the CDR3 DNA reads TGTGCCAGCAGCCAAAGTTGGAGGGCTTCACCCCTCCACTTT. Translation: CASSQSWRASPLHF.

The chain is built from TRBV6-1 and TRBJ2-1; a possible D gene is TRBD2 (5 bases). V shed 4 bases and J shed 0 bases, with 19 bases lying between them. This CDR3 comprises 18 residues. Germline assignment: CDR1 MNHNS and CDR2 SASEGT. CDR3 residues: CASSAQVGLPSSYNEQFF. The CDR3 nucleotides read TGTGCCAGCAGTGCCCAAGTTGGACTCCCGAGCTCCTACAATGAGCAGTTCTTC.

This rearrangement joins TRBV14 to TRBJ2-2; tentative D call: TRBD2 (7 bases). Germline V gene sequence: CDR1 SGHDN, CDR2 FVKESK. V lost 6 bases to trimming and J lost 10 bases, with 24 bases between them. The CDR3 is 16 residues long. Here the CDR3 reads CASRQGTTRFLEELFF. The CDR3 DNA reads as TGTGCCAGCAGGCAGGGGACTACTCGGTTTCTTGAGGAGCTGTTTTTT.

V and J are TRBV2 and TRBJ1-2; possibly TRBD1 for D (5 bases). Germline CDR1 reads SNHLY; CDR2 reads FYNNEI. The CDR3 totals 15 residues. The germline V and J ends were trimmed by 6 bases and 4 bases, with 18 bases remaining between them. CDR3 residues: CASRSGTGFSYGYTF. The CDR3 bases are TGTGCCAGCAGGTCCGGGACCGGGTTCAGCTATGGCTACACCTTC.

The DNA for the CDR3 is TGTGCCAGCAGGGGACTTTACACCGGGGAGCTGTTTTTT. The encoded protein is CASRGLYTGELFF. The chain recombines TRBV12-3 or TRBV12-4 with TRBJ2-2, with TRBD2 as a possible D gene (6 bases). The CDR3 spans 13 residues. Trimming took off 6 bases at V and 3 bases at J, with 8 bases between the two ends.

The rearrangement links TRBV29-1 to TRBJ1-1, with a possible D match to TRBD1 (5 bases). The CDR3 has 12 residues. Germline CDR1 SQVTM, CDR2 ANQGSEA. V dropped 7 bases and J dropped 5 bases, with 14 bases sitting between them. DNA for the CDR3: TGCAGCGCCAGGTGGGGGTTTACTGAAGCTTTCTTT. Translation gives CSARWGFTEAFF. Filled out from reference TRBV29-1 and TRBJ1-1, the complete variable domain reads SAVISQKPSRDICQRGTSLTIQCQVDSQVTMMFWYRQQPGQSLTLIATANQGSEATYESGFVIDKFPISRPNLTFSTLTVSNMSPEDSSIYLCSARWGFTEAFFGQGTRLTVV.

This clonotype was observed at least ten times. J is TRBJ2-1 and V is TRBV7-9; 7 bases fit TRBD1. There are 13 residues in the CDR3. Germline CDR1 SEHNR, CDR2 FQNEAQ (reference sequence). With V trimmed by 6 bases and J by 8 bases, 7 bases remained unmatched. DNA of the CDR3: TGTGCCAGCAGTCTAGGTGACAGGGATGAGCAGTTCTTC. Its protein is CASSLGDRDEQFF.

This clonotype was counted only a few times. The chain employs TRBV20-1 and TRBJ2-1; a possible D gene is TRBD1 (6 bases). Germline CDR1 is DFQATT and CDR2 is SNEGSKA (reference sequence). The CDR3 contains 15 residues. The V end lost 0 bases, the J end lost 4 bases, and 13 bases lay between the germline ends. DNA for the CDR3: TGCAGTGCTAGAGAGAAACAGGGCCAATACAATGAGCAGTTCTTC. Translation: CSAREKQGQYNEQFF.

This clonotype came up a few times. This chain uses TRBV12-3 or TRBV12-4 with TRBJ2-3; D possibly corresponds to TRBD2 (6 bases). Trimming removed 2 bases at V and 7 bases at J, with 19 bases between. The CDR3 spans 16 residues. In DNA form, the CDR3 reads TGTGCCAGCAGTTTATTCGGGGAGGTGGAGGGCCATACGCAGTATTTT. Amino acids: CASSLFGEVEGHTQYF.

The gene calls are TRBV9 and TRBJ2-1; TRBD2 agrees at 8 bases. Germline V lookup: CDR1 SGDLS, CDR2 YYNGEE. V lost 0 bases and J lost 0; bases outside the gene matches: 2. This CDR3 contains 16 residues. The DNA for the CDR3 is TGTGCCAGCAGCGTAGGAGCGGGAGCCTCCTACAATGAGCAGTTCTTC. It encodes CASSVGAGASYNEQFF. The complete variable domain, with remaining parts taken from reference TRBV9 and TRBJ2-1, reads DSGVTQTPKHLITATGQRVTLRCSPRSGDLSVYWYQQSLDQGLQFLIQYYNGEERAKGNILERFSAQQFPDLHSELNLSSLELGDSALYFCASSVGAGASYNEQFFGPGTRLTVL.